One sample yielded the 11 T cell receptor beta chains listed below, sequenced in a study of immune evolution from preneoplasia to lung adenocarcinoma. Method: immunoSEQ multiplex PCR; TCRdb's copy keeps in-frame clones and lacks some. The repertoire holds about 14,000 clones, with roughly 80% as singletons. Material: FFPE minimally invasive lung adenocarcinoma tissue. The receptors originated from a person aged 65-85 years with lung adenocarcinoma.

This clone occurred a few times. J is TRBJ1-5 and V is TRBV30; unclear D gene. V shed 2 bases and J shed 3 bases, with 8 bases lying between them. This CDR3 is 13 amino acids long. Looked up from germline, CDR1 is GTSNPN and CDR2 is SVGIG (reference sequence). The CDR3 DNA follows: TGTGCCTGGAGTACGGCAGACAATCAGCCCCAGCATTTT. It is translated as CAWSTADNQPQHF.

The chain joins TRBV5-6 to TRBJ1-5, with D unresolved. Per germline, CDR1 SGHDT and CDR2 YYEEEE. Trimming pared 3 bases from V and 2 bases from J, leaving 9 bases between. The CDR3 is 14 residues long. CDR3 sequence: CASSSLGGNQPQHF. The DNA of the CDR3 is TGTGCCAGCAGCTCCCTAGGTGGCAATCAGCCCCAGCATTTT.

The V call is TRBV29-1, the J call TRBJ1-4; the D is unclear. The V gene's germline CDR1 is SQVTM and CDR2 ANQGSEA. The CDR3 extends over 14 amino acids. The germline V and J ends were trimmed by 6 bases and 0 bases, with 11 bases remaining between them. Here the CDR3 DNA reads TGCAGCGTCACCGGACGGTCAACTAATGAAAAACTGTTTTTT. This gives the protein CSVTGRSTNEKLFF.

This chain links TRBV7-8 with TRBJ2-7; TRBD1 aligns across 8 bases. This CDR3 is 13 amino acids long. Germline V gene sequence: CDR1 SGHVS, CDR2 FQNEAQ. With 5 bases clipped from V and 3 bases from J, the junction kept 3 bases outside the gene matches. The CDR3 is CASSRDRGYEQYF. The CDR3, as DNA: TGTGCCAGCAGCAGAGACAGGGGCTACGAGCAGTACTTC.

This clone was seen just once. The chain recombines TRBV11-3 with TRBJ2-5; D gene ambiguous. This CDR3 spans 14 amino acids. The V end was cut by 0 bases, the J end by 4 bases, with 9 bases between. Germline CDR1 SGHNT, CDR2 YENEEA. CDR3 region: CASSLDIRPETQYF. The CDR3 DNA follows: TGTGCCAGCAGCTTAGACATTCGGCCAGAGACCCAGTACTTC.

In DNA form, the CDR3 reads TGTGCCAGCAGCCAAGAAACCCTAGCGGGAATCGACAATGAGCAGTTCTTC. This encodes CASSQETLAGIDNEQFF. This sequence joins TRBV4-2 and TRBJ2-1, with TRBD2 matching over 9 bases. The germline V gene has CDR1 LGHNA and CDR2 YNFKEQ. This CDR3 spans 17 amino acids. J lost 5 bases, V lost 0 bases, and 8 bases had no gene match.

V and J are TRBV30 and TRBJ1-3, with a weak D call TRBD1 (6 bases). Germline V CDR1 and CDR2: GTSNPN, SVGIG (reference sequence). Trimming pared 1 base from V and 6 bases from J, leaving 10 bases between. The CDR3 contains 13 residues. The CDR3 region is CAWSGGLENTIYF. Written as DNA, the CDR3 is TGTGCCTGGAGTGGGGGGCTCGAAAACACCATATATTTT.

The chain recombines TRBV19 with TRBJ1-1; unclear D gene. The CDR3 runs 13 residues. Trimming removed 6 bases at V and 6 bases at J, with 14 bases between. CDR1 is LNHDA, CDR2 SQIVND, per germline (reference sequence). As DNA, the CDR3 is TGTGCCAGTAGAAGGGTGTCGGATGCTGAAGCTTTCTTT. As protein: CASRRVSDAEAFF.

J is TRBJ2-7 and V is TRBV27; tentative D call: TRBD2 (5 bases). Germline V lookup: CDR1 MNHEY, CDR2 SMNVEV (reference sequence). This CDR3 has 19 residues. V was cut by 1 base and J by 0 bases, with 22 bases left in between. The CDR3 spells CASSLFGPGWSGVSYEQYF. The CDR3 nucleotides are TGTGCCAGCAGTTTATTTGGGCCGGGGTGGAGCGGTGTCTCCTACGAGCAGTACTTC.

The chain combines TRBV7-9 with TRBJ1-2; 8 bases line up with TRBD1. Looked up from germline, CDR1 is SEHNR and CDR2 is FQNEAQ (reference sequence). The CDR3 totals 16 residues. J was trimmed by 6 bases and V by 5 bases; bases with no gene match: 14. CDR3 DNA: TGTGCCAGCAGCATTTCACACCGGACAGGGCTGGATGGCTACACCTTC. Translation: CASSISHRTGLDGYTF.

V usage is TRBV7-3 and J usage is TRBJ1-1, with 8 bases identical to TRBD1. This CDR3 is 15 amino acids long. Germline CDR1 and CDR2: SGHTA and FQGTGA. With 3 bases clipped from V and 0 bases from J, the junction kept 3 bases outside the gene matches. The DNA for the CDR3 is TGTGCCAGCAGCTTTGGGGACAGGATGAACACTGAAGCTTTCTTT. This encodes CASSFGDRMNTEAFF.